The entry that follows covers one TCR beta chain sequence. What it binds is not known. The source of the sample is a study of glioma-infiltrating T cells after dendritic cell vaccination. Broader study findings: Patients with more pretreatment TILs had longer time to progression and survival.

Time point meaning: after dendritic cell vaccination, including at tumor progression/relapse. Losses at the gene ends were 4 bases for V and 9 bases for J; bases not matched to a gene: 10. CDR1 and CDR2 (germline): MNHEY, SVGAGI. This CDR3 spans 14 amino acids. Primers: 60 V beta forward and 13 J beta reverse. Some clones are missing from TCRdb's copy, which holds only in-frame ones; the method was immunoSEQ multiplex PCR. The sample carries 98,000 or so clones, approximately 84% recorded once. This receptor was taken from a human donor with glioblastoma. The sequences come from blood, collected after dendritic cell vaccination. V gene TRBV6-5 combines with J gene TRBJ2-7, with 9 bases that match TRBD1. The CDR3 loop reads CASSSGGQGRVQYF. For the CDR3, the DNA is TGTGCCAGCAGTTCCGGGGGACAGGGCCGTGTGCAGTACTTC.